The 15 T cell receptor beta chains reported below all come from one sample, sequenced in a study of shared clonotypes between healthy human individuals. Repertoires were generated with immunoSEQ multiplex PCR, while TCRdb's copy carries only in-frame clones and drops some. The sample lists some 2,000,000 clones; approximately 95% were seen once. The sample taken for sequencing was naive CD4+ T cells sorted from blood. Subset meaning: CD45RA+ positively selected. These receptor sequences come from a man younger than 35 in good health.

The CDR3 nucleotides read TGCGCCAGCAGCACCTGGACTAGCGGGAGGTACAATGAGCAGTTCTTC. Protein product: CASSTWTSGRYNEQFF. The chain combines TRBV5-1 with TRBJ2-1, with 14 bases fitting TRBD2. The V gene's germline CDR1 is SGHRS and CDR2 YFSETQ. The CDR3 runs to 16 residues. V trimming: 4 bases; J trimming: 4 bases; junction bases outside the gene matches: 4.

In this sample, this clone turned up once. The CDR3 protein is CASSLDSLWFGGNTEAFF. The CDR3 coding sequence is TGTGCCAGCAGCTTAGATTCCCTTTGGTTCGGGGGGAACACTGAAGCTTTCTTT. The rearrangement links TRBV11-2 to TRBJ1-1; D is possibly TRBD1 (5 bases). Trimming removed 0 bases at V and 1 base at J, with 18 bases between. CDR1 SGHAT and CDR2 FQNNGV come from the germline V gene. The CDR3 sequence is 18 residues long.

The rearrangement joins TRBV30 to TRBJ2-2; 10 bases are shared with TRBD2. Germline CDR1 and CDR2: GTSNPN and SVGIG (reference sequence). The CDR3 is 18 amino acids. With V trimmed by 0 bases and J by 0 bases, 7 bases remained unmatched. Here the CDR3 reads CAWSVQRTSGPNTGELFF. CDR3 sequence (DNA): TGTGCCTGGAGTGTACAGAGGACTAGCGGTCCGAACACCGGGGAGCTGTTTTTT.

The rearrangement uses TRBV6-1 and TRBJ1-1; 7 nucleotides line up with TRBD1. Germline values: CDR1 MNHNS, CDR2 SASEGT. V lost 10 bases, J lost 1 base, and 9 bases stayed unmatched. This CDR3 has 14 amino acids. CDR3 bases: TGTGCCATCAGGACAGGATGGGAGAACACTGAAGCTTTCTTT. Translated, it gives CAIRTGWENTEAFF.

This clone was observed a handful of times. The rearrangement links TRBV9 to TRBJ2-2, with D perhaps matching TRBD1 (6 bases). Between the trimmed V and J ends, which lost 0 bases and 7 bases, there was a span of 13 bases. Germline loops: CDR1 SGDLS, CDR2 YYNGEE. This CDR3 contains 15 residues. CDR3 sequence (DNA): TGTGCCAGCAGCGTAGATCGCAGGGGAGACGGGGAGCTGTTTTTT. This gives the protein CASSVDRRGDGELFF. Variable domain in full (rest from reference TRBV9 and TRBJ2-2): DSGVTQTPKHLITATGQRVTLRCSPRSGDLSVYWYQQSLDQGLQFLIQYYNGEERAKGNILERFSAQQFPDLHSELNLSSLELGDSALYFCASSVDRRGDGELFFGEGSRLTVL.

The gene calls are TRBV7-2 and TRBJ2-3; no definite D call. V lost 3 bases, J lost 6 bases, and 13 bases lay in between. The germline CDR1 and CDR2 sequences are SGHTA and FQGNSA. This CDR3 has 14 amino acids. The CDR3 loop reads CASSFGPTPDTQYF. The DNA of the CDR3 is TGTGCCAGCAGCTTCGGACCTACCCCGGATACGCAGTATTTT.

Notes on this clone: One junction end disagrees with the germline gene, perhaps due to a read error. The chain is built from TRBV7-7 and TRBJ2-1; weak D call: TRBD2 (5 bases). CDR1 and CDR2 from the germline V gene are SSHAT and FNYEAQ (reference sequence). The CDR3 runs 12 residues. CDR3 coding DNA: TGTGCTAGCAGCGGACCAAACAATGAGCAGTTCTTC. Protein product: CASSGPNNEQFF.

The chain carries TRBV5-4 and TRBJ2-1; TRBD1 aligns across 8 bases. The V gene's germline CDR1 is SGHNT and CDR2 YYREEE (reference sequence). The CDR3 runs 15 residues. Trimming removed 2 bases from V and 2 bases from J; junction bases left unmatched: 3. Here the CDR3 reads CASSFPRGPYNEQFF. The CDR3 nucleotides are TGTGCCAGCAGCTTCCCCAGGGGGCCCTACAATGAGCAGTTCTTC.

The gene calls are TRBV5-4 and TRBJ1-4; D unresolved. The V and J ends lost 7 bases and 5 bases respectively, with 9 bases between them. Germline V CDR1 and CDR2: SGHNT, YYREEE (reference sequence). The CDR3 has 12 amino acids. The CDR3 nucleotides read TGTGCCAGCGGGCCTACCAATGAAAAACTGTTTTTT. Amino acid sequence: CASGPTNEKLFF. Looking up the rest from reference TRBV5-4 and TRBJ1-4 gives the full variable domain: ETGVTQSPTHLIKTRGQQVTLRCSSQSGHNTVSWYQQALGQGPQFIFQYYREEENGRGNFPPRFSGLQFPNYSSELNVNALELDDSALYLCASGPTNEKLFFGSGTQLSVL.

The rearrangement uses TRBV6-4 and TRBJ2-2, with D perhaps being TRBD1 or TRBD2 (5 bases each). Per the germline V gene, CDR1 is MRHNA and CDR2 is SNTAGT. There are 14 residues in the CDR3. With 6 bases removed from V and 4 bases from J, the gap between germline ends came to 12 bases. The CDR3 bases are TGTGCCAGCAGCGAGGGGTCCTCCACCGGGGAGCTGTTTTTT. Translating it yields CASSEGSSTGELFF.

V and J are TRBV6-5 and TRBJ1-5; weak D call: TRBD1 (5 bases). The ends were cut back, 0 bases at V and 7 bases at J, with 13 bases in the middle. CDR3 size: 15 residues. Germline V CDR1 and CDR2: MNHEY, SVGAGI. This CDR3 reads CASSYSKGDGQPQHF. In nucleotides, the CDR3 is TGTGCCAGCAGTTACTCGAAAGGGGACGGGCAGCCCCAGCATTTT.

The chain recombines TRBV10-3 with TRBJ2-1; 9 bases are a match to TRBD2. Germline CDR1 is ENHRY and CDR2 is SYGVKD. V lost 11 bases, J lost 6 bases, and 8 bases stayed unmatched. The length of the CDR3 is 13 residues. CDR3 coding DNA: TGTGCCGGCGGGGGGGAGTGGGTCAATGAGCAGTTCTTC. Encoded protein: CAGGGEWVNEQFF.

In regard to this clone: The sample carries other DNA sequences with the same CDR3. V gene TRBV6-5 combines with J gene TRBJ1-4; weak D call: TRBD1 (5 bases). Between the trimmed V and J ends, which lost 6 bases and 8 bases, there was a span of 10 bases. CDR3 length: 12 residues. Germline CDR1 and CDR2: MNHEY and SVGAGI. CDR3 loop: CASSRDREKLFF. The CDR3 coding sequence is TGTGCCAGCAGCAGGGACCGCGAAAAACTGTTTTTT.

The chain employs TRBV10-3 and TRBJ2-1, with 9 positions matching TRBD2. The length of the CDR3 is 15 residues. Looked up from germline, CDR1 is ENHRY and CDR2 is SYGVKD. Trimming cost V 6 bases and J 4 bases; bases outside gene matches: 7. Here the CDR3 DNA reads TGTGCCATCAGGGCCTCTAGCGGGGCGTACAATGAGCAGTTCTTC. It encodes CAIRASSGAYNEQFF.

The CDR3 DNA reads as TGTGCCAGCAGTTTCCGCGGGTTAGGGGGCAGGGCCCAGTACTTC. Encoded protein: CASSFRGLGGRAQYF. The rearrangement joins TRBV28 to TRBJ2-5; 7 nucleotides agree with TRBD1. Germline-derived CDR1 and CDR2 are MDHEN and SYDVKM. CDR3 length equals 15 residues. The J segment lost 9 bases and the V segment lost 3 bases, leaving 13 bases of the junction unmatched.